These 8 T cell receptor beta chains were sequenced from one sample in a study of blood T cell repertoires in COVID-19. Profiling relied on immunoSEQ multiplex PCR, and the TCRdb table lists in-frame clones only, not all of them. The sample records 130,000 to 150,000 clones, 84% being singletons. Sequenced material: peripheral blood. Receptors originate from a man in his sixties with active or convalescent COVID-19.

The chain is built from TRBV5-5 and TRBJ2-5; tentative D call: TRBD2 (6 bases). CDR3 size: 15 residues. In germline, CDR1 is SGHKS, CDR2 YYEKEE (reference sequence). The ends were cut back, 4 bases at V and 2 bases at J, with 15 bases in the middle. CDR3 in amino acids: CASSPISREQETQYF. CDR3 nucleotides: TGTGCCAGCAGCCCTATATCGCGGGAACAAGAGACCCAGTACTTC.

The chain recombines TRBV6-2 or TRBV6-3 with TRBJ2-7, with 9 bases that match TRBD1. Trimming removed 5 bases from V and 4 bases from J; junction bases left unmatched: 9. The CDR3 is 15 amino acids. Germline assignment: CDR1 MNHEY and CDR2 SVGEGT. DNA for the CDR3: TGTGCCAGCAGTCAACCGGGACAGGGCGGTTACGAGCAGTACTTC. It translates to CASSQPGQGGYEQYF.

Only a few counts were recorded for this clone. The chain joins TRBV20-1 to TRBJ2-2; no reliable D call. The germline V gene has CDR1 DFQATT and CDR2 SNEGSKA (reference sequence). CDR3 length equals 13 residues. V was pared by 3 bases and J by 0 bases, with 5 bases between. CDR3 region: CSASVANTGELFF. CDR3 DNA: TGCAGTGCTAGTGTAGCGAACACCGGGGAGCTGTTTTTT.

The rearrangement links TRBV6-2 or TRBV6-3 to TRBJ2-3; 9 nucleotides match TRBD2. Germline V lookup: CDR1 MNHEY, CDR2 SVGEGT. V shed 5 bases, J shed 1 base, and the junction held 4 bases outside the gene matches. The CDR3 runs 15 residues. The chain's CDR3 is CASSIAGAGTDTQYF. In DNA, the CDR3 is TGTGCCAGCAGTATAGCGGGGGCTGGCACAGATACGCAGTATTTT.

V usage is TRBV3-1 (or the pseudogene TRBV3-2) and J usage is TRBJ2-4, with D possibly being TRBD1 (5 bases). CDR3 length: 15 amino acids. Trimming cost V 2 bases and J 1 base, with 9 bases left between them. Germline lookup yields CDR1 LGHDT and CDR2 YNNKEL (reference sequence). The CDR3 here is CASSQRRVAKNIQYF. The CDR3 region has the DNA TGTGCCAGCAGCCAACGCAGGGTTGCCAAAAACATTCAGTACTTC.

DNA for the CDR3: TGTGCCAGCAGCGATAGAAGGCGGGCAACTAATGAAAAACTGTTTTTT. This sequence encodes CASSDRRRATNEKLFF. V usage is TRBV7-8 and J usage is TRBJ1-4; D is ambiguous. V lost 5 bases to trimming and J lost 0 bases, with 13 bases between them. CDR3 size: 16 residues. In germline, CDR1 is SGHVS, CDR2 FQNEAQ.

This chain links TRBV6-5 with TRBJ1-6, with D possibly matching TRBD1 (6 bases). Trimming took 0 bases from V and 6 from J, leaving 12 bases between them. CDR1 and CDR2 (germline): MNHEY, SVGAGI. The CDR3 loop spans 16 amino acids. CDR3 in DNA: TGTGCCAGCAGTTACTCGAACGCAGGGGTTAATTCACCCCTCCACTTT. Its translation is CASSYSNAGVNSPLHF.

CDR3 nucleotides: TGTGCCAGCAGTTTACAGGCGGATTATTCACCCCTCCACTTT. Its protein product is CASSLQADYSPLHF. The chain joins TRBV6-5 to TRBJ1-6, with a possible D match to TRBD1 (5 bases). The length of the CDR3 is 14 residues. The V and J ends lost 4 bases and 8 bases respectively, with 12 bases between them. Germline V gene lookup returns CDR1 MNHEY and CDR2 SVGAGI.